Presented here are 22 T cell receptor beta chains from one specimen sequenced in a study of response to subunit inactivated influenza vaccine. TCRdb re-analysed the RT-PCR reads in MiXCR, keeping a single row per CDR3 protein. The sample has about 500,000 distinct CDR3 sequences; 16% are singletons. Specimen: CD4+ T cells sorted from PBMCs, collected 23 months after vaccination. The receptors come from a man between 50 and 75 years old who received an inactivated influenza vaccine.

The J gene is TRBJ1-1, the V gene TRBV12-5; tentatively, D is TRBD1 (5 bases). V lost 6 bases and J 4 bases, leaving 12 bases between the germline ends. Looked up from germline, CDR1 is LGHNT and CDR2 is FRNRAP. The CDR3 has 13 residues. This chain's CDR3 is CASGQTGRTEAFF. The CDR3 DNA follows: TGTGCTAGTGGACAAACAGGTCGCACTGAAGCTTTCTTT. Supplemented by reference TRBV12-5 and TRBJ1-1, the full variable domain reads DARVTQTPRHKVTEMGQEVTMRCQPILGHNTVFWYRQTMMQGLELLAYFRNRAPLDDSGMPKDRFSAEMPDATLATLKIQPSEPRDSAVYFCASGQTGRTEAFFGQGTRLTVV.

This clonotype appeared a single time. Being one base from a much bigger clone, this may be a read error. The V and J genes are TRBV5-1 and TRBJ2-1, with D possibly TRBD2 on 6 matching bases. V shed 0 bases and J shed 5 bases, with 12 bases lying between them. The CDR3 loop spans 15 amino acids. Per the germline V gene, CDR1 is SGHRS and CDR2 is YFSETQ. The DNA for the CDR3 is TGCGCCAGCAGCTTGGCCTATAGCGGAAACAATGAGCAGTTCTTC. Its protein is CASSLAYSGNNEQFF. The variable domain in full, with the rest retrieved from reference TRBV5-1 and TRBJ2-1, is KAGVTQTPRYLIKTRGQQVTLSCSPISGHRSVSWYQQTPGQGLQFLFEYFSETQRNKGNFPGRFSGRQFSNSRSEMNVSTLELGDSALYLCASSLAYSGNNEQFFGPGTRLTVL.

This sequence joins TRBV18 and TRBJ1-1; the D gene is possibly TRBD1 (5 bases). Per germline, CDR1 KGHSH and CDR2 LQKENI. The CDR3 spans 17 residues. V lost 0 bases, J lost 0 bases, and 14 bases lay in between. DNA of the CDR3: TGTGCCAGCTCACCACCGGCTGCGGGGGGATTGAACACTGAAGCTTTCTTT. It is translated as CASSPPAAGGLNTEAFF.

This sequence joins TRBV7-8 and TRBJ1-2; D is unclear. The CDR3 loop spans 14 amino acids. The V end was cut by 1 base, the J end by 8 bases, with 14 bases between. Germline CDR1 SGHVS, CDR2 FQNEAQ. For the CDR3, the DNA is TGTGCCAGCAGCTTAGGCCAGTTTCCGATAGGCTACACCTTC. Encoded protein: CASSLGQFPIGYTF.

This clonotype was counted only a few times. The chain is built from TRBV5-1 and TRBJ2-3; D not resolved. Germline lookup yields CDR1 SGHRS and CDR2 YFSETQ. V was cut by 5 bases and J by 2 bases, with 15 bases left in between. CDR3 length equals 15 residues. The CDR3 DNA sequence: TGCGCCAGCAGTGACGGGCAGAGAAACACAGATACGCAGTATTTT. Translated: CASSDGQRNTDTQYF.

This clonotype has more than one count but fewer than ten. The genes are TRBV5-1 and TRBJ2-7; possibly TRBD1 for D (5 bases). The CDR3 contains 12 residues. Trimming removed 3 bases at V and 4 bases at J, with 8 bases between. CDR1 and CDR2 from the germline V gene are SGHRS and YFSETQ. The CDR3 loop reads CASSSRQYEQYF. CDR3 in DNA: TGCGCCAGCAGCTCTAGACAGTACGAGCAGTACTTC.

The V call is TRBV9, the J call TRBJ2-1, with 9 bases lining up with TRBD2. V lost 0 bases, J lost 10 bases, and 8 bases stayed unmatched. The germline V gene encodes CDR1 SGDLS and CDR2 YYNGEE. This CDR3 has 15 residues. CDR3 in amino acids: CASSVDGGRVREQFF. In nucleotides, the CDR3 is TGTGCCAGCAGCGTAGATGGCGGGAGGGTAAGGGAGCAGTTCTTC.

This chain connects TRBV20-1 to TRBJ2-3; 8 nucleotides align to TRBD1. The CDR3 runs 14 residues. V dropped 6 bases and J dropped 4; count of bases not matched to a gene: 9. Germline V gives CDR1 DFQATT, CDR2 SNEGSKA (reference sequence). The CDR3 nucleotides are TGCAGTGCGCAACTGACAGGGGTGGCAGATACGCAGTATTTT. Its protein product is CSAQLTGVADTQYF.

This clonotype has a handful of counts. The chain uses TRBV3-1 and TRBJ2-7; either TRBD1 or TRBD2 may supply D (5 bases each). The CDR3 is 14 residues long. CDR1 and CDR2 from the germline V gene are LGHDT and YNNKEL (reference sequence). V was cut by 3 bases and J by 2 bases, with 11 bases left in between. Written as DNA, the CDR3 is TGTGCCAGCAGCCAGCGCCGGGACCCCTACGAGCAGTACTTC. Translating it yields CASSQRRDPYEQYF.

This chain joins TRBV12-3 or TRBV12-4 and TRBJ1-4; 8 nucleotides line up with TRBD1. With V trimmed by 5 bases and J by 5 bases, 4 bases remained unmatched. CDR3 size: 14 residues. CDR3 region: CASSGQGKNEKLFF. The DNA for the CDR3 is TGTGCCAGCAGTGGACAGGGAAAGAATGAAAAACTGTTTTTT.

The CDR3 reads CATKGWEISNTGELFF. CDR3 nucleotide sequence: TGTGCCACCAAGGGCTGGGAAATATCGAACACCGGGGAGCTGTTTTTT. The gene calls are TRBV6-2 or TRBV6-3 and TRBJ2-2; no clear D gene. CDR1 MNHEY and CDR2 SVGEGT come from the germline V gene. V was trimmed by 10 bases and J by 0 bases, leaving 18 bases between them. The CDR3 sequence is 16 residues long.

This clonotype was seen a handful of times. This chain connects TRBV7-2 to TRBJ2-3; D possibly corresponds to TRBD2 (5 bases). CDR3 size: 15 residues. Germline V gene lookup returns CDR1 SGHTA and CDR2 FQGNSA. V shed 5 bases and J shed 0 bases, with 12 bases lying between them. CDR3 region: CASSLTRDSTDTQYF. The CDR3 DNA reads as TGTGCCAGCAGCCTTACTAGAGACAGCACAGATACGCAGTATTTT. Based on the CDR3 plus reference TRBV7-2 and TRBJ2-3, the full variable domain is GAGVSQSPSNKVTEKGKDVELRCDPISGHTALYWYRQSLGQGLEFLIYFQGNSAPDKSGLPSDRFSAERTGGSVSTLTIQRTQQEDSAVYLCASSLTRDSTDTQYFGPGTRLTVL.

The chain recombines TRBV25-1 with TRBJ1-4, with a possible D match to TRBD1 (5 bases). The CDR3 is made up of 14 amino acids. Germline loops: CDR1 MGHDK, CDR2 SYGVNS. The germline V and J ends were trimmed by 3 bases and 6 bases, with 11 bases remaining between them. The CDR3 reads CASSEAGGDEKLFF. The CDR3 nucleotides are TGTGCCAGCAGTGAGGCCGGGGGGGATGAAAAACTGTTTTTT.

J is TRBJ1-1 and V is TRBV20-1; 9 nucleotides match TRBD1. Trimming cost V 3 bases and J 1 base; bases outside gene matches: 3. The germline CDR1 and CDR2 sequences are DFQATT and SNEGSKA (reference sequence). The CDR3 totals 14 residues. CDR3 loop: CSARKGQGNTEAFF. The DNA for the CDR3 is TGCAGTGCTAGGAAGGGACAGGGGAACACTGAAGCTTTCTTT.

This clonotype showed up just a few times. The rearrangement joins TRBV20-1 to TRBJ1-2; D perhaps matches TRBD1 (6 bases). V lost 5 bases, J lost 6 bases, and 19 bases lay in between. Germline V gene data show CDR1 as DFQATT and CDR2 as SNEGSKA (reference sequence). The CDR3 totals 14 residues. Here the CDR3 DNA reads TGCAGTGCTCTCCTTCGTCGGGGGGCTGATGGCTACACCTTC. Translated: CSALLRRGADGYTF.

The chain joins TRBV11-2 to TRBJ2-7; D perhaps matches TRBD1 (6 bases). The CDR3 covers 16 residues. In germline, CDR1 is SGHAT, CDR2 FQNNGV. V lost 4 bases, J lost 3 bases, and 19 bases lay in between. In nucleotides, the CDR3 is TGTGCCAGCAGCTGGAGACAGGTCCCCTTCAACTACGAGCAGTACTTC. It specifies CASSWRQVPFNYEQYF.

This clonotype was observed a handful of times. The rearrangement joins TRBV7-9 to TRBJ2-3; no reliable D call. The CDR3 has 15 amino acids. The V end was cut by 1 base, the J end by 0 bases, with 8 bases between. Germline V gene data show CDR1 as SEHNR and CDR2 as FQNEAQ (reference sequence). Here the CDR3 DNA reads TGTGCCAGCAGCTTAGACAGTTCTAGCACAGATACGCAGTATTTT. Translated: CASSLDSSSTDTQYF.

The chain combines TRBV28 with TRBJ2-4, with 9 bases matching TRBD2. Looked up from germline, CDR1 is MDHEN and CDR2 is SYDVKM. V dropped 3 bases and J dropped 5; count of bases not matched to a gene: 8. The CDR3 runs 16 residues. CDR3 in amino acids: CASSLGRGGGENIQYF. CDR3 sequence (DNA): TGTGCCAGCAGTTTGGGCAGGGGCGGGGGGGAAAACATTCAGTACTTC.

V gene TRBV12-3 or TRBV12-4 combines with J gene TRBJ2-4, with a weak D call TRBD2 (5 bases). The V end lost 6 bases, the J end lost 7 bases, and 13 bases lay between the germline ends. This CDR3 region has 13 residues. The CDR3 loop reads CASSFTPGNIQYF. In DNA, the CDR3 is TGTGCCAGCAGCTTTACACCGGGGAACATTCAGTACTTC.

This clonotype was seen many times. The gene calls are TRBV12-3 or TRBV12-4 and TRBJ2-2; a weak D match, TRBD1 (7 bases). Trimming left V 5 bases short and J 6 bases short, with 19 bases between. CDR3 size: 16 residues. CDR3 residues: CASSPNRGSGAGELFF. The CDR3 region has the DNA TGTGCCAGCAGTCCTAACAGGGGCTCGGGGGCCGGGGAGCTGTTTTTT.

This clonotype was observed a handful of times. This chain links TRBV7-2 with TRBJ2-7; 9 bases align to TRBD1. The CDR3 has 15 residues. The germline V gene has CDR1 SGHTA and CDR2 FQGNSA. V shed 2 bases and J 6 bases; nucleotides not matched to a gene: 8. This chain's CDR3 is CASSLSPGQGIEQYF. Written as DNA, the CDR3 is TGTGCCAGCAGCTTAAGCCCGGGACAGGGTATCGAGCAGTACTTC.

This clonotype was detected a few times. This chain uses TRBV10-3 with TRBJ1-4, with 9 bases fitting TRBD1. After removal of 10 bases from V and 7 bases from J, the junction contained 4 bases not matched to a gene. The CDR3 sequence is 12 residues long. Germline V gene lookup returns CDR1 ENHRY and CDR2 SYGVKD. CDR3 nucleotide sequence: TGTGCCACACAGGGGGCTGGTGAAAAACTGTTTTTT. Translated: CATQGAGEKLFF.